Reported below is one T cell receptor (beta chain). Replicate PCRs from sorted subsets contained 200 ng DNA, which is approximately 30,000 T cell genomes. Sequencing used immunoSEQ multiplex PCR; TCRdb keeps in-frame clones, though not all of them. The table lists 2 million or so clones, roughly 95% of them singletons, with more than 0.1% in the top ten. This specimen comes from a study of shared clonotypes between healthy human individuals. Sample: naive CD4+ T cells sorted from blood. The subset was: CD45RA+ positively selected. The TCR sequence derives from a man aged 18 to 29 in good health.

The CDR3 coding sequence is TGCGCCAGCAGCTTGGTAGGGACACCCGGTGGCGCGCAGTATTTT. It is translated as CASSLVGTPGGAQYF. The chain uses TRBV5-1 and TRBJ2-3, with a tentative D call TRBD1 (6 bases). V was clipped by 0 bases and J by 10 bases, with 18 bases between them. Germline V gives CDR1 SGHRS, CDR2 YFSETQ. The CDR3 runs to 15 residues.